A single sample gave rise to the 27 T cell receptor beta chains below, sequenced in a study of shared clonotypes between healthy human individuals. It was CD45RO-negative cells, positively selected for CCR7, that made up naive CD8 cells, with terminally differentiated effector memory CD45RA+ cells excluded. TCRdb's table, derived via immunoSEQ multiplex PCR, lists solely in-frame clones and lacks some. The data show millions of clones, approximately 94% seen once. Source material: naive CD8+ T cells from PBMCs. Every receptor here comes from a man between 18 and 29 years old in good health. Some clones in this sample may be carry-over from other donors' samples.

V is TRBV12-5 and J is TRBJ2-7; D is undetermined. Germline lookup yields CDR1 LGHNT and CDR2 FRNRAP. Trimming removed 9 bases from V and 12 bases from J, with 21 bases in between. This CDR3 has 12 residues. This CDR3 reads CASTSPGSLLYF. CDR3 DNA sequence: TGTGCTAGCACCAGCCCGGGCAGCCTTTTGTACTTC. Looking up the rest from reference TRBV12-5 and TRBJ2-7 gives the full variable domain: DARVTQTPRHKVTEMGQEVTMRCQPILGHNTVFWYRQTMMQGLELLAYFRNRAPLDDSGMPKDRFSAEMPDATLATLKIQPSEPRDSAVYFCASTSPGSLLYFGPGTRLTVT.

This sequence joins TRBV28 and TRBJ2-1; the D gene is possibly TRBD1 (5 bases). Trimming shortened V by 3 bases and J by 8 bases, and 11 bases separated the two germline ends. CDR1 and CDR2 from the germline V gene are MDHEN and SYDVKM. This CDR3 region has 13 residues. CDR3 nucleotides: TGTGCCAGCAGTTTCAGGGAAGGAGATGAGCAGTTCTTC. This gives the protein CASSFREGDEQFF.

This clone was recorded only once. This chain links TRBV5-1 with TRBJ2-7, with 8 bases lining up with TRBD2. The ends lost 1 base at V and 1 base at J; junction bases unmatched: 10. Germline CDR1 is SGHRS and CDR2 is YFSETQ. The length of the CDR3 is 17 residues. In DNA form, the CDR3 reads TGCGCCAGCAGCTTGAGGCCGGGACTAGGAAATTCCTACGAGCAGTACTTC. Translation: CASSLRPGLGNSYEQYF. The full variable domain, in which reference TRBV5-1 and TRBJ2-7 provide the parts outside the CDR3, is KAGVTQTPRYLIKTRGQQVTLSCSPISGHRSVSWYQQTPGQGLQFLFEYFSETQRNKGNFPGRFSGRQFSNSRSEMNVSTLELGDSALYLCASSLRPGLGNSYEQYFGPGTRLTVT.

The rearrangement joins TRBV2 to TRBJ2-7, with D possibly TRBD2 on 6 matching bases. Trimming removed 4 bases at V and 0 bases at J, with 13 bases between. The CDR3 runs to 15 residues. In germline, CDR1 is SNHLY, CDR2 FYNNEI. The CDR3 DNA reads TGTGCCAGCAGTGGGCGGGACGGCAGCTCCTACGAGCAGTACTTC. It codes for CASSGRDGSSYEQYF.

The gene calls are TRBV7-8 and TRBJ2-7, with no clear D. With 3 bases removed from V and 4 bases from J, the gap between germline ends came to 10 bases. Germline CDR1 reads SGHVS; CDR2 reads FQNEAQ. The CDR3 covers 13 residues. CDR3 coding DNA: TGTGCCAGCAGCTTGCTTACAGCTTACGAGCAGTACTTC. This encodes CASSLLTAYEQYF. The full variable domain, rest sourced from reference TRBV7-8 and TRBJ2-7, is GAGVSQSPRYKVAKRGQDVALRCDPISGHVSLFWYQQALGQGPEFLTYFQNEAQLDKSGLPSDRFFAERPEGSVSTLKIQRTQQEDSAVYLCASSLLTAYEQYFGPGTRLTVT.

The V and J genes are TRBV7-9 and TRBJ1-6; D possibly corresponds to TRBD1 (5 bases). Per germline, CDR1 SEHNR and CDR2 FQNEAQ (reference sequence). V dropped 8 bases and J dropped 7 bases, with 9 bases sitting between them. The CDR3 has 12 amino acids. DNA of the CDR3: TGTGCCAGCTCCCAGGGAAATTCACCCCTCCACTTT. The encoded protein is CASSQGNSPLHF. Full variable domain (rest looked up from reference TRBV7-9 and TRBJ1-6): DTGVSQNPRHKITKRGQNVTFRCDPISEHNRLYWYRQTLGQGPEFLTYFQNEAQLEKSRLLSDRFSAERPKGSFSTLEIQRTEQGDSAMYLCASSQGNSPLHFGNGTRLTVT.

The sample holds a few counts of this clone. The chain carries TRBV28 and TRBJ1-4, with D unresolved. Trimming took 8 bases from V and 7 from J, leaving 17 bases between them. The CDR3 is made up of 14 amino acids. Germline CDR1 MDHEN, CDR2 SYDVKM. The CDR3 reads CASRQAVDGEKLFF. The CDR3 DNA follows: TGTGCCAGCCGACAAGCTGTGGATGGTGAAAAACTGTTTTTT.

This chain links TRBV27 with TRBJ2-1; the match to TRBD2 covers 8 bases. The CDR3 covers 13 residues. V dropped 3 bases and J dropped 13; count of bases not matched to a gene: 8. Looked up from germline, CDR1 is MNHEY and CDR2 is SMNVEV (reference sequence). The CDR3 sequence is CASSFLLAAIQFF. CDR3 sequence (DNA): TGTGCCAGCAGTTTCCTACTAGCGGCTATTCAGTTCTTC.

The chain combines TRBV7-9 with TRBJ2-7; either TRBD1 or TRBD2 may supply D (5 bases each). The V gene's germline CDR1 is SEHNR and CDR2 FQNEAQ (reference sequence). The length of the CDR3 is 14 residues. Trimming removed 1 base from V and 3 bases from J, with 10 bases in between. This CDR3 reads CASSLVGTLYEQYF. The CDR3 nucleotides read TGTGCCAGCAGCTTAGTTGGGACCCTCTACGAGCAGTACTTC.

The CDR3 bases are TGCAGCGTTGGAACGCGTCCCTCCTACGAGCAGTACTTC. Translated, it gives CSVGTRPSYEQYF. The chain has TRBV29-1 and TRBJ2-7; no clear D. CDR3 length: 13 amino acids. V was shortened by 4 bases and J by 0 bases, with 10 bases between the two germline ends. Germline values: CDR1 SQVTM, CDR2 ANQGSEA.

The gene calls are TRBV28 and TRBJ2-1; 7 bases are shared with TRBD2. J gave up 8 bases and V 5 bases, and 15 bases lay outside the gene matches. Germline CDR1 reads MDHEN; CDR2 reads SYDVKM. The CDR3 has 16 residues. CDR3 bases: TGTGCCAGCAGTATCCTACGGGAGGTGCGTCGGGATGAGCAGTTCTTC. Its protein product is CASSILREVRRDEQFF.

The chain joins TRBV7-9 to TRBJ1-1, with D possibly TRBD1 on 5 matching bases. Deletions cut 8 bases from V and 8 bases from J, with 15 bases between. CDR3 length equals 12 residues. Germline assignment: CDR1 SEHNR and CDR2 FQNEAQ (reference sequence). Here the CDR3 reads CASLGTGEEAFF. The CDR3 DNA is TGTGCCAGCCTCGGGACCGGAGAAGAAGCTTTCTTT. The entire variable domain, with the rest obtained from reference TRBV7-9 and TRBJ1-1, is as follows: DTGVSQNPRHKITKRGQNVTFRCDPISEHNRLYWYRQTLGQGPEFLTYFQNEAQLEKSRLLSDRFSAERPKGSFSTLEIQRTEQGDSAMYLCASLGTGEEAFFGQGTRLTVV.

V usage is TRBV4-2 and J usage is TRBJ2-1; D remains ambiguous. This CDR3 region has 15 residues. V was shortened by 1 base and J by 5 bases, with 12 bases between the two germline ends. CDR1 is LGHNA and CDR2 is YNFKEQ in the germline V gene. In DNA form, the CDR3 reads TGTGCCAGCAGCCAAGGGGCAGGTTTCAACAATGAGCAGTTCTTC. It codes for CASSQGAGFNNEQFF.

The J gene is TRBJ2-7, the V gene TRBV7-8; possible D gene TRBD1, 6 bases. Trimming took off 5 bases at V and 6 bases at J, with 14 bases between the two ends. The CDR3 is 13 amino acids. The germline V gene encodes CDR1 SGHVS and CDR2 FQNEAQ. CDR3 residues: CASSARQVREQYF. DNA of the CDR3: TGTGCCAGCAGCGCCCGACAGGTTCGCGAGCAGTACTTC.

This chain links TRBV5-1 with TRBJ1-3, with TRBD1 as a possible D gene (5 bases). The germline CDR1 and CDR2 sequences are SGHRS and YFSETQ. Trimming removed 0 bases at V and 0 bases at J, with 10 bases between. The CDR3 loop spans 16 amino acids. Here the CDR3 reads CASSLAGPSSGNTIYF. The CDR3 DNA is TGCGCCAGCAGCTTGGCGGGGCCTAGCTCTGGAAACACCATATATTTT.

The chain combines TRBV5-1 with TRBJ2-2, with 8 bases matching TRBD2. After removal of 0 bases from V and 7 bases from J, the junction contained 8 bases not matched to a gene. The CDR3 consists of 16 residues. In germline, CDR1 is SGHRS, CDR2 YFSETQ. This CDR3 is CASSLATSGNIGELFF. The DNA for the CDR3 is TGCGCCAGCAGCTTGGCTACTAGCGGCAATATCGGGGAGCTGTTTTTT.

The rearrangement uses TRBV5-6 and TRBJ2-2; D remains ambiguous. In germline, CDR1 is SGHDT, CDR2 YYEEEE. Trimming cost V 2 bases and J 8 bases, with 10 bases left between them. The CDR3 is made up of 13 amino acids. The DNA for the CDR3 is TGTGCCAGCAGCTTTGTCCCCACGGGGGAGCTGTTTTTT. Translation: CASSFVPTGELFF.

The J gene is TRBJ2-7, the V gene TRBV9; tentative D call: TRBD1 (5 bases). Germline V gene data show CDR1 as SGDLS and CDR2 as YYNGEE. Trimming cost V 7 bases and J 0 bases, with 11 bases left between them. The CDR3 has 13 amino acids. The CDR3 region has the DNA TGTGCCAGCTCTACAGGAGCCTCCTACGAGCAGTACTTC. This codes for CASSTGASYEQYF.

The V and J genes are TRBV4-1 and TRBJ2-1; TRBD2 aligns across 11 bases. The germline gives CDR1 MGHRA, CDR2 YSYEKL. The J segment lost 2 bases and the V segment lost 1 base, leaving 7 bases of the junction unmatched. This CDR3 is 18 amino acids long. CDR3 region: CASSQVTSGSGAYNEQFF. In DNA, the CDR3 is TGCGCCAGCAGCCAAGTTACTAGCGGGAGCGGGGCCTACAATGAGCAGTTCTTC.

V usage is TRBV19 and J usage is TRBJ1-1; 7 bases align to TRBD1. Germline CDR1 and CDR2: LNHDA and SQIVND (reference sequence). With 0 bases clipped from V and 0 bases from J, the junction kept 4 bases outside the gene matches. This CDR3 region has 16 residues. The CDR3 here is CASSIDRGQMNTEAFF. The CDR3, as DNA: TGTGCCAGTAGTATAGATCGGGGACAGATGAACACTGAAGCTTTCTTT.

The chain combines TRBV10-3 with TRBJ2-7; 8 positions match TRBD1. Germline assignment: CDR1 ENHRY and CDR2 SYGVKD. J gave up 6 bases and V 6 bases, and 7 bases lay outside the gene matches. The CDR3 runs to 13 residues. Here the CDR3 DNA reads TGTGCCATCAGAACCGGGACAGGCGGCGAGCAGTACTTC. This sequence encodes CAIRTGTGGEQYF.

The chain employs TRBV10-3 and TRBJ2-1, with 9 bases matching TRBD2. V lost 10 bases, J lost 12 bases, and 4 bases stayed unmatched. The CDR3 loop spans 10 amino acids. CDR1 and CDR2 (germline): ENHRY, SYGVKD. In nucleotides, the CDR3 is TGTGCCACCGGACTAGCGTGGCAGTTCTTC. Its protein product is CATGLAWQFF.

The V gene is TRBV27, the J gene TRBJ2-3, with 16 bases lining up with TRBD2. This CDR3 has 17 amino acids. J gave up 1 base and V 7 bases, and 5 bases lay outside the gene matches. CDR1 and CDR2 (germline): MNHEY, SMNVEV (reference sequence). The CDR3 loop is CASNGTSGRGGTDTQYF. For the CDR3, the DNA is TGTGCCAGCAATGGGACTAGCGGGAGGGGGGGCACAGATACGCAGTATTTT.

The CDR3 loop reads CASGLAGAGELFF. Written as DNA, the CDR3 is TGTGCTAGTGGCTTAGCTGGGGCCGGGGAGCTGTTTTTT. The chain couples TRBV12-5 to TRBJ2-2; D call uncertain. With 6 bases removed from V and 6 bases from J, the gap between germline ends came to 11 bases. This CDR3 region has 13 residues. Germline V gives CDR1 LGHNT, CDR2 FRNRAP.

This rearrangement joins TRBV28 to TRBJ2-7; TRBD2 matches 10 bases. The ends lost 6 bases at V and 0 bases at J; junction bases unmatched: 8. Germline-derived CDR1 and CDR2 are MDHEN and SYDVKM. This CDR3 is 16 amino acids long. The DNA of the CDR3 is TGTGCCAGCAGCCTAATAGCGGGAGGCCCCTCCTACGAGCAGTACTTC. This codes for CASSLIAGGPSYEQYF.

This chain connects TRBV30 to TRBJ2-7; D is unclear. This CDR3 has 13 amino acids. Germline loops: CDR1 GTSNPN, CDR2 SVGIG (reference sequence). V shed 0 bases and J shed 1 base, with 7 bases lying between them. The CDR3 region has the DNA TGTGCCTGGAGTGTCCATAAATCCTACGAGCAGTACTTC. Translated: CAWSVHKSYEQYF. The entire variable domain, with the rest obtained from reference TRBV30 and TRBJ2-7, is as follows: SQTIHQWPATLVQPVGSPLSLECTVEGTSNPNLYWYRQAAGRGLQLLFYSVGIGQISSEVPQNLSASRPQDRQFILSSKKLLLSDSGFYLCAWSVHKSYEQYFGPGTRLTVT.

The chain couples TRBV19 to TRBJ1-1; 7 bases align to TRBD1. There are 15 residues in the CDR3. Trimming cost V 4 bases and J 5 bases; bases outside gene matches: 10. The germline V gene has CDR1 LNHDA and CDR2 SQIVND (reference sequence). The CDR3 protein is CASSTKGAESTEAFF. The DNA of the CDR3 is TGTGCCAGTAGTACGAAGGGGGCGGAATCGACTGAAGCTTTCTTT. The complete variable domain, with remaining parts taken from reference TRBV19 and TRBJ1-1, reads DGGITQSPKYLFRKEGQNVTLSCEQNLNHDAMYWYRQDPGQGLRLIYYSQIVNDFQKGDIAEGYSVSREKKESFPLTVTSAQKNPTAFYLCASSTKGAESTEAFFGQGTRLTVV.